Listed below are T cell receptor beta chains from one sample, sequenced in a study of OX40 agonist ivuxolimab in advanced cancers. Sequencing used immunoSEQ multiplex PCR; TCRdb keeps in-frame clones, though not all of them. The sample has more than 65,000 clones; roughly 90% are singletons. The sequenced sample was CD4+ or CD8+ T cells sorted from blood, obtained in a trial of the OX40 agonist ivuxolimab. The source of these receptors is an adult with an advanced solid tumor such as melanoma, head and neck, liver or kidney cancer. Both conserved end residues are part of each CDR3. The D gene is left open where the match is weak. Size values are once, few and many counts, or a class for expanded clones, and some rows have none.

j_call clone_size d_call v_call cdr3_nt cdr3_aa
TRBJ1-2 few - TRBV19 TGTGCCAGTAGTGACCGTCGGGGTGGTGGAGGGAGTTCCTATGGCTACACCTTC CASSDRRGGGGSSYGYTF
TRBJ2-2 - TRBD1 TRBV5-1 TGCGCCAGCAGCTTGGGACAGGGACCAAGCACCGGGGAGCTGTTTTTT CASSLGQGPSTGELFF
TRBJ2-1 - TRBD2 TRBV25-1 TGTGCCAGCAGTGAAGCATGGGCGGGGGGGGTCTACAATGAGCAGTTCTTC CASSEAWAGGVYNEQFF
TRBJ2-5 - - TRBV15 TGTGCCACCAGCAGTTACTTATCGGACACCGGAGAGACCCAGTACTTC CATSSYLSDTGETQYF
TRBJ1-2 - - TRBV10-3 TGTGCCACCAAGCAAGACAGGTCGGGCTATGGCTACACCTTC CATKQDRSGYGYTF
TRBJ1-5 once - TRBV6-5 TGTGCCAGCAGTTACTCCCCAAGCAATCAGCCCCAGCATTTT CASSYSPSNQPQHF
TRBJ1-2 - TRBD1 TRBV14 TGTGCCAGCAGCCTCGGAGGGACAGGACTTGGAGGCTACACCTTC CASSLGGTGLGGYTF
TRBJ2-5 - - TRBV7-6 TGTGCCAGCAGCTTAGGGGGTCTCCAAGAGACCCAGTACTTC CASSLGGLQETQYF
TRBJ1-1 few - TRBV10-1 TGCGCCAGCAGTCGGACAGCCGAGACAGAAGCTTTCTTT CASSRTAETEAFF
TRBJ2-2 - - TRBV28 TGTGCCAGCATTGCGGGCGGGACCACCGGGGAGCTGTTTTTT CASIAGGTTGELFF
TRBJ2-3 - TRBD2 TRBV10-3 TGTGCCACGGCGGGACTAGCGGGAACCACAGATACGCAGTATTTT CATAGLAGTTDTQYF
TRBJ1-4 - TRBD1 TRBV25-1 TGTGCCAGCAGTCCATCAAAGGGGGGGACAGGAGAAAAACTGTTTTTT CASSPSKGGTGEKLFF
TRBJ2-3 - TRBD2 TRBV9 TGTGCCAGCAGCGGACTAGCGGGAGGAGCGCAGTATTTT CASSGLAGGAQYF
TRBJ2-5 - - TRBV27 TGTGCCAGCAGTCCTAGTCCCCGTGTTCATAGGGAGCAGTACTTC CASSPSPRVHREQYF
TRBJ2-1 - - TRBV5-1 TGCGCCAGCAGCTTAGGCCAGGGGATATACAATGAGCAGTTCTTC CASSLGQGIYNEQFF
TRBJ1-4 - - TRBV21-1 TGTGCCAGCAGCCCTCGGGAGGGTTACACAGAAAAACTGTTTTTT CASSPREGYTEKLFF
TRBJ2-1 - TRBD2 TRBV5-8 TGTGCCAGCAGCTTGGGAAGCGGGAGGGGCAATGAGCAGTTCTTC CASSLGSGRGNEQFF
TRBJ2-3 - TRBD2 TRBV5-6 TGTGCCAGCAGCTTGTTGGGAGCGGGGGGCACAGATACGCAGTATTTT CASSLLGAGGTDTQYF
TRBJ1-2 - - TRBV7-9 TGTGCCAGCAGCTTAGAGGCGGGGAACTATGGCTACACCTTC CASSLEAGNYGYTF
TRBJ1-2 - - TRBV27 TGTGCCAGCAGTCCACTCCTCAGGGGCTCTACCTATGGCTACACCTTC CASSPLLRGSTYGYTF
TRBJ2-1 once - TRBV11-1 TGTGCCAGCAGTCGACTTCAAAGCTCCTACAATGAGCAGTTCTTC CASSRLQSSYNEQFF
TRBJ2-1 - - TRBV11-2 TGTGCCAGCAGCTTAGACCTGGCGGGTGAGCAGTTCTTC CASSLDLAGEQFF
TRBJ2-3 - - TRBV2 TGTGCCAGCGTGAGCGGAAACACAGATACGCAGTATTTT CASVSGNTDTQYF
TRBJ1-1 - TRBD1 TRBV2 TGTGCCAGCAGTACCGGGACAGGGATTATGGGTGAAGCTTTCTTT CASSTGTGIMGEAFF
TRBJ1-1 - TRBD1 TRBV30 TGTGCCTGGAGCGGACGAGGCAGGGGGTTAGGGAGGACTGAAGCTTTCTTT CAWSGRGRGLGRTEAFF
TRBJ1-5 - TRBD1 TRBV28 TGTGCCAGCAGTTTATTCCAGGGGGGCAATCAGCCCCAGCATTTT CASSLFQGGNQPQHF
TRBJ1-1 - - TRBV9 TGTGCCAGCAGCGTAGCACCAGCGGGCGACAGTCAGAAGAACACTGAAGCTTTCTTT CASSVAPAGDSQKNTEAFF
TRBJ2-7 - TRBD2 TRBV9 TGTGCCAGCAGCGTAGGACTAGCGGGCTACGAGCAGTACTTC CASSVGLAGYEQYF
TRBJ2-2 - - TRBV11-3 TGTGCCAGCAGCCCCCTGCCCGGGGAGCTGTTTTTT CASSPLPGELFF
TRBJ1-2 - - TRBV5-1 TGCGCCAGCAGCTTGGATACCTTGGGGGCCCCCAGTGGAGGCTACACCTTC CASSLDTLGAPSGGYTF
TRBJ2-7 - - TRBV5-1 TGCGCCAGCAGCTTGGATGTGAACTACGAGCAGTACTTC CASSLDVNYEQYF
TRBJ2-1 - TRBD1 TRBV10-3 TGTGCCATCAGTTCCGACAGGGTGGTGACCTACAATGAGCAGTTCTTC CAISSDRVVTYNEQFF
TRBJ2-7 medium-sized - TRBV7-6 TGTGCCAGCAGCCGCGCCCCCAGCGAGGAGCAGTACTTC CASSRAPSEEQYF
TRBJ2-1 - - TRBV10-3 TGTGCCATCAGTGATTTGGGAAGCTCCTACAATGAGCAGTTCTTC CAISDLGSSYNEQFF
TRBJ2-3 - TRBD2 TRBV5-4 TGTGCCAGCAGCTTGTTCCGCGCGGGAGACACAGATACGCAGTATTTT CASSLFRAGDTDTQYF
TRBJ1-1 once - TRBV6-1 TGTGCCAGCAGGGAAAACAGGGTGAACACTGAAGCTTTCTTT CASRENRVNTEAFF
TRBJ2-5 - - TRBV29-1 TGCAGCGTTGGGCAGGGGGGTGAGGAGCAGTACTTC CSVGQGGEEQYF
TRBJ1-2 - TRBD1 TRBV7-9 TGTGCCAGCAGCCCAAGTGGGACAGGGTCCGGCTACACCTTC CASSPSGTGSGYTF
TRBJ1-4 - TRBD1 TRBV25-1 TGTGCCAGCAGGGAGACAGGGGGCTCTGAAAAACTGTTTTTT CASRETGGSEKLFF
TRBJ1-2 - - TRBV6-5 TGTGCCAGCAGTTTTCCCGACAGCCCCTATGGCTACACCTTC CASSFPDSPYGYTF
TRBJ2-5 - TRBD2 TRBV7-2 TGTGCCAGCAGTTTAGGACGGCGGGGGCAAGAGACCCAGTACTTC CASSLGRRGQETQYF
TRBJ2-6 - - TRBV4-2 TGTGCCAGCAGCCTGAGATTCCTTGGGGCCAACGTCCTGACTTTC CASSLRFLGANVLTF
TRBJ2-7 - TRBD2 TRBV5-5 TGTGCCAGCAGCCCGTTAGCGGGACAAAAATCCTACGAGCAGTACTTC CASSPLAGQKSYEQYF
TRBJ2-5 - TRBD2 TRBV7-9 TGTGCCAGCAGCTTAGGCGGGAGTGGCGAGACCCAGTACTTC CASSLGGSGETQYF
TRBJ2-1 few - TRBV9 TGTGCCAGCAGCGCATCCTTTGAGTACCACAATGAGCAGTTCTTC CASSASFEYHNEQFF
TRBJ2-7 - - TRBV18 TGTGCCAGCTCACCCTCTAGCGAGAGCTCCTACGAGCAGTACTTC CASSPSSESSYEQYF
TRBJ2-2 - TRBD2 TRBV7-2 TGTGCCAGCAGCTTAGCGCCGACTAGCGGGAGAACCGGGGAGCTGTTTTTT CASSLAPTSGRTGELFF
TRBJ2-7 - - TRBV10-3 TGTGCCATCAGTGACTCTACAGGGACCGACGAGCAGTACTTC CAISDSTGTDEQYF
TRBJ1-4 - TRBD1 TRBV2 TGTGCCAGCAGGGACAGGTGGATATCTGAAAAACTGTTTTTT CASRDRWISEKLFF
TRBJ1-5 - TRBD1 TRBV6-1 TGTGCCAGCAGTGAAAAGGGGGGACAGGGGGCGAGGCAGCCCCAGCATTTT CASSEKGGQGARQPQHF
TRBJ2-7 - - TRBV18 TGTGCCAGCTCTCCCTTAGGGGTAGCGTCCTACGAGCAGTACTTC CASSPLGVASYEQYF
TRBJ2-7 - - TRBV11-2 TGTGCCAGCAGCATACCCGGGACACCCTACGAGCAGTACTTC CASSIPGTPYEQYF
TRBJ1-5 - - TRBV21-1 TGTGCCAGCAGCAAAGACAGGGGGCTGCCCCAGCATTTT CASSKDRGLPQHF
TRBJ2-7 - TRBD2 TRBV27 TGTGCCAGCAGGGATGGGACTAGCGGGACTCATTACGAGCAGTACTTC CASRDGTSGTHYEQYF
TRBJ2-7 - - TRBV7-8 TGTGCCAGCAGCTTAGAACATCGGCAGAGGGAGACCTACGAGCAGTACTTC CASSLEHRQRETYEQYF
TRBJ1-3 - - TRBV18 TGTGCCAGCTCACCCGGGAACTCTGGAAACACCATATATTTT CASSPGNSGNTIYF
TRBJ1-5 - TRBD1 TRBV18 TGTGCCAGCTCACCGGACAGGGGTGGTCAGCCCCAGCATTTT CASSPDRGGQPQHF
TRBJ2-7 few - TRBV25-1 TGTGCCAGCAGTGTATCGGGTCGTTACTACGAGCAGTACTTC CASSVSGRYYEQYF
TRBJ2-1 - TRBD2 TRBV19 TGTGCCAGTAGTTCCCACTTAGCGGGAGCTGACGATGAGCAGTTCTTC CASSSHLAGADDEQFF